One and the same sample provided the 14 T cell receptor beta chains below, sequenced in a study of regulatory T cells in long-lasting Graves disease. With iRepertoire HTBI primers and Arm-PCR of CDR3 regions, TCR beta libraries were built. TCRdb called the multiplex PCR reads again in MiXCR, with one record for every CDR3 protein. The sample lists about 240,000 distinct CDR3 sequences; around 20% were seen once. Regarding time point: newly diagnosed GD, antithyroid drugs for less than 3 months. PBMC-extracted RNA yielded the TCR library. The specimen was peripheral blood mononuclear cells (PBMCs), collected at new diagnosis, from a patient treated with antithyroid drugs. Source of these receptors: a female donor with Graves disease.

This clonotype has ten or more counts. The chain uses TRBV19 and TRBJ1-1, with D maybe TRBD1 (6 bases). This CDR3 is 13 amino acids long. The V end lost 3 bases, the J end lost 3 bases, and 8 bases lay between the germline ends. Germline CDR1 and CDR2: LNHDA and SQIVND (reference sequence). In DNA, the CDR3 is TGTGCCAGTAGTATCGGGGGCCACACTGAAGCTTTCTTT. It specifies CASSIGGHTEAFF.

Of note for this clonotype: A read error may account for a junction end that differs from germline. V and J are TRBV9 and TRBJ2-1; tentative D call: TRBD2 (6 bases). The CDR3 totals 14 residues. The germline CDR1 and CDR2 sequences are SGDLS and YYNGEE. CDR3 in DNA: TGTGCCAGCAGCGTAGCCCGGGAGCGGAATGGGCAGTTCTTC. It yields the protein CASSVARERNGQFF. The full variable domain, in which reference TRBV9 and TRBJ2-1 provide the parts outside the CDR3, is DSGVTQTPKHLITATGQRVTLRCSPRSGDLSVYWYQQSLDQGLQFLIQYYNGEERAKGNILERFSAQQFPDLHSELNLSSLELGDSALYFCASSVARERNGQFFGPGTRLTVL.

A note on this clonotype: A much larger clone is a single base away; this may be a read error. The chain recombines TRBV6-2 or TRBV6-3 with TRBJ1-1; perhaps TRBD1 as D (5 bases). The CDR3 has 15 residues. The germline gives CDR1 MNHEY, CDR2 SVGEGT. The CDR3 reads CASSELGGWSTEASF. The CDR3 DNA reads TGTGCCAGCAGTGAACTGGGGGGTTGGAGCACTGAAGCTTCCTTT.

This clonotype was recorded many times. The V call is TRBV5-1, the J call TRBJ1-1, with TRBD1 as a possible D gene (6 bases). CDR3 length equals 16 residues. V lost 4 bases to trimming and J lost 3 bases, with 19 bases between them. Germline V gives CDR1 SGHRS, CDR2 YFSETQ. This CDR3 is CASSPNVGGDDTEAFF. As DNA, the CDR3 is TGCGCCAGCAGCCCCAACGTCGGGGGCGACGACACTGAAGCTTTCTTT.

This clonotype was seen only a few times. A read error is likely, as this CDR3 ends without the conserved phenylalanine or tryptophan. As DNA, the CDR3 is TGTGCCAGCTCACCGGACGGGGGCCGGGGCTACACCTCC. Translation: CASSPDGGRGYTS. V is TRBV18 and J is TRBJ1-2, with D tentatively TRBD1 (6 bases). The V gene's germline CDR1 is KGHSH and CDR2 LQKENI. Trimming pared 3 bases from V and 8 bases from J, leaving 13 bases between. The CDR3 has 13 residues.

This clonotype was seen many times. The V gene is TRBV29-1, the J gene TRBJ2-1; D is perhaps TRBD2 (5 bases). The CDR3 consists of 14 residues. Germline CDR1 and CDR2: SQVTM and ANQGSEA. The CDR3 nucleotides are TGCGCGGCCCCCGTTCTAGCTTCCTACAATGAGCAGTTCTTC. Translated, it gives CAAPVLASYNEQFF.

This clonotype was counted at least ten times. The chain employs TRBV20-1 and TRBJ2-1; the match to TRBD2 covers 13 bases. V lost 5 bases, J lost 4 bases, and 5 bases stayed unmatched. This CDR3 contains 15 residues. Germline assignment: CDR1 DFQATT and CDR2 SNEGSKA (reference sequence). As DNA, the CDR3 is TGCAGTGCTCCAAAGACTAGCGGGGGGTACAATGAGCAGTTCTTC. As protein: CSAPKTSGGYNEQFF.

This clonotype has more than one count but fewer than ten. This sequence may be a read error, since a much larger clone differs from it by one base. The rearrangement links TRBV7-7 to TRBJ1-1; TRBD1 aligns across 8 bases. V lost 5 bases, J lost 3 bases, and 2 bases stayed unmatched. CDR3 length: 13 amino acids. Germline assignment: CDR1 SSHAT and CDR2 FNYEAQ (reference sequence). CDR3 protein: CASSADRDTEAFF. As DNA, the CDR3 is TGTGCCAGCAGCGCGGACAGGGACACTGAAGCTTTCTTT.

To note about this clonotype: This may stem from a read error, because a much larger clone lies one nucleotide away. This chain links TRBV29-1 with TRBJ2-1; D remains ambiguous. The length of the CDR3 is 15 residues. V lost 2 bases to trimming and J lost 1 base, with 12 bases between them. CDR1 and CDR2 (germline): SQVTM, ANQGSEA. The CDR3 nucleotides read TGCAGCGTTGAATGGGTCCCCACTTCCTACAATGAGCAGTTCTTC. It yields the protein CSVEWVPTSYNEQFF.

The sample holds a few counts of this clonotype. This may be a read error: a much more frequent sequence differs by one nucleotide. The chain combines TRBV6-2 or TRBV6-3 with TRBJ2-7, with 9 bases that match TRBD1. Germline-derived CDR1 and CDR2 are MNHEY and SVGEGT. The CDR3 has 14 amino acids. In DNA, the CDR3 is TGTGCCAGCAGGGCCGACAGGGGGTCCTACGAGCAGCACTTC. Translated, it gives CASRADRGSYEQHF.

This clonotype was observed at least ten times. The chain has TRBV20-1 and TRBJ2-5; D unclear. Trimming removed 5 bases at V and 5 bases at J, with 6 bases between. The length of the CDR3 is 10 residues. Germline lookup yields CDR1 DFQATT and CDR2 SNEGSKA (reference sequence). CDR3 nucleotide sequence: TGCAGTGCTGTGTTGGAGACCCAGTACTTC. Protein sequence: CSAVLETQYF.

This clonotype has at least ten counts. The V call is TRBV28, the J call TRBJ1-1, with no clear D. Trimming cost V 5 bases and J 2 bases, with 9 bases left between them. Germline values: CDR1 MDHEN, CDR2 SYDVKM. The CDR3 sequence is 13 residues long. CDR3 nucleotides: TGTGCCAGCAGTCTCACGGATAACACTGAAGCTTTCTTT. Translating gives CASSLTDNTEAFF.

This clonotype has just a few counts. One base away lies a much larger clone, so this may be a sequencing read error. The chain carries TRBV6-2 or TRBV6-3 and TRBJ1-1; no clear D gene. CDR3 length: 13 residues. The germline CDR1 and CDR2 sequences are MNHEY and SVGEGT. The ends were cut back, 5 bases at V and 3 bases at J, with 10 bases in the middle. CDR3 region: CASSALMDTEAFF. CDR3 DNA: TGTGCCAGCAGTGCACTAATGGACACTGAAGCTTTCTTT.

This clonotype was detected a few times. The rearrangement joins TRBV10-1 to TRBJ1-4; 7 nucleotides align to TRBD1. Trimming cost V 3 bases and J 8 bases; bases outside gene matches: 6. CDR1 WNHNN and CDR2 SYGVQD come from the germline V gene (reference sequence). The CDR3 runs 14 residues. The CDR3 DNA is TGCGCCAGCAGTGAAAGCAGGGGGGACGAAAAACTGTTTTTT. Its translation: CASSESRGDEKLFF.